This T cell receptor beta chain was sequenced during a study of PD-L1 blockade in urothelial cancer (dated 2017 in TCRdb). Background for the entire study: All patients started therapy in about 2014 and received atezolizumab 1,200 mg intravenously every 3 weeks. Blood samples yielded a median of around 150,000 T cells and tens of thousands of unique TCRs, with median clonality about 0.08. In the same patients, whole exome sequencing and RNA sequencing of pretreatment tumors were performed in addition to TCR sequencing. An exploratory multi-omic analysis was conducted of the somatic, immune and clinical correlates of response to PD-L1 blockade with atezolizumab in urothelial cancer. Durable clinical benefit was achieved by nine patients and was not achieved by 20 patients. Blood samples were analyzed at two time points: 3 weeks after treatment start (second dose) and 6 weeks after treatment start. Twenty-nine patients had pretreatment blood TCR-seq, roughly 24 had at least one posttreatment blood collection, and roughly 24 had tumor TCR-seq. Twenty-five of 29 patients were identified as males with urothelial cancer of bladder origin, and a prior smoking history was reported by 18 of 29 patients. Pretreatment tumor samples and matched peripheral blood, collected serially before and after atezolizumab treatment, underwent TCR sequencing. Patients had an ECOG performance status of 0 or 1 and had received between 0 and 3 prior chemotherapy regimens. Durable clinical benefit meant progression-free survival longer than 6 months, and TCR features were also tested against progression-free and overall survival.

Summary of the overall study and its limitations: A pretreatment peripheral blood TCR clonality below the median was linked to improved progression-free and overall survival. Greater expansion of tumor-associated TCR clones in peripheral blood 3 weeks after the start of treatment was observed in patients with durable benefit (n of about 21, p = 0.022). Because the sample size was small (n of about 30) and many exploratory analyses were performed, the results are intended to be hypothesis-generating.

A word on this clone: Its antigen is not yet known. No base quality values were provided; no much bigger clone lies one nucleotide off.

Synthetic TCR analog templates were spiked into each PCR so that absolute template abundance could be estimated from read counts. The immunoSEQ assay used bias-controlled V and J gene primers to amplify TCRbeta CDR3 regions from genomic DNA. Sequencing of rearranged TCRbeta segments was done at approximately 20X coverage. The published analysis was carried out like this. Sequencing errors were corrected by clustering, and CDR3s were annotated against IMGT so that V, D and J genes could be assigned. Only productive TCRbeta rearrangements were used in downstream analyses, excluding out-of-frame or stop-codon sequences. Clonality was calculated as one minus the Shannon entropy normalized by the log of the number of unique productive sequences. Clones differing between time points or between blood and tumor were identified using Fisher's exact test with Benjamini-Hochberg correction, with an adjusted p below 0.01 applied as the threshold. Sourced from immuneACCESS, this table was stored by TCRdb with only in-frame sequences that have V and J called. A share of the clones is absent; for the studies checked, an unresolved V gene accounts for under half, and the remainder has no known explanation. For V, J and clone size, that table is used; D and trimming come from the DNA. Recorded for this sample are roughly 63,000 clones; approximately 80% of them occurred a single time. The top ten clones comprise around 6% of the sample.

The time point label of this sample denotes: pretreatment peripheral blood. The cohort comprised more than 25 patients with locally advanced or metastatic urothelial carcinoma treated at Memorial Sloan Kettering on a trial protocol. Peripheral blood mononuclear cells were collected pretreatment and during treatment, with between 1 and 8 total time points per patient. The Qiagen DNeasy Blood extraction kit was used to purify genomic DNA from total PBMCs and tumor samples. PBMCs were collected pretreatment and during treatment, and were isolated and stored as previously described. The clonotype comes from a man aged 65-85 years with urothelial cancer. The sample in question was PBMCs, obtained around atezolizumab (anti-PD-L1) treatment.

The nucleotide sequence is given as TGCGCCAGCAGCTCCGGACTAAACGAGCAGTACTTC. Its translation is CASSSGLNEQYF. This receptor chain uses TRBV5-1 and TRBJ2-7; a weak D assignment points to TRBD2 (6 bases agree). The CDR1 and CDR2 encoded by the germline V gene are SGHRS and YFSETQ. Deletion took 3 bases off V and 5 bases off J, with a span of 9 bases between the germline ends. The CDR3, cysteine through phenylalanine, is 12 amino acids long. The read is trimmed to its CDR3 DNA, 36 bases read in frame from base 1.